The clone carrying this TCR beta chain has a handful of counts. Trimming pared 7 bases from V and 2 bases from J, leaving 10 bases between. Germline V gene lookup returns CDR1 SNHLY and CDR2 FYNNEI. This CDR3 region has 13 residues. The PCR made use of 60 Vbeta and 13 Jbeta primers. Sequencing was performed with immunoSEQ multiplex PCR; in TCRdb, only in-frame clones are kept and a portion is missing. The sample records about 160,000 clones, less than 85% being singletons. This entry comes from a study of cytomegalovirus exposure and HLA in healthy donors. The sample consisted of PBMCs. The chain links TRBV2 to TRBJ2-3; D is ambiguous. This sequence originates from a boy aged 2 to 10 in good health and CMV-seronegative. CDR3 nucleotides: TGTGCCAGCATAGCCGGTACCACAGATACGCAGTATTTT. Protein product: CASIAGTTDTQYF.